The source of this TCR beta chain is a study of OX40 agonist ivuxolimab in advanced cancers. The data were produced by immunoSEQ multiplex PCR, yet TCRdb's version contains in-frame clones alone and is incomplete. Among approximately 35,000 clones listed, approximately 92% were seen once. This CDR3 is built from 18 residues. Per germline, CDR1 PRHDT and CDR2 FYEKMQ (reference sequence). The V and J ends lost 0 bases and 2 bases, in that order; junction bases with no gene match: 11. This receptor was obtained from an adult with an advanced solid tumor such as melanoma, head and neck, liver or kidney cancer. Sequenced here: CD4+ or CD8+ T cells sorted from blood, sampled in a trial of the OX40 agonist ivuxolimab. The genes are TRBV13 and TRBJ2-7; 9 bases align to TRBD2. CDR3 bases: TGTGCCAGCAGCTTAGGACTTGAGGGAGCGGGGGGAACCTACGAGCAGTACTTC. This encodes CASSLGLEGAGGTYEQYF.